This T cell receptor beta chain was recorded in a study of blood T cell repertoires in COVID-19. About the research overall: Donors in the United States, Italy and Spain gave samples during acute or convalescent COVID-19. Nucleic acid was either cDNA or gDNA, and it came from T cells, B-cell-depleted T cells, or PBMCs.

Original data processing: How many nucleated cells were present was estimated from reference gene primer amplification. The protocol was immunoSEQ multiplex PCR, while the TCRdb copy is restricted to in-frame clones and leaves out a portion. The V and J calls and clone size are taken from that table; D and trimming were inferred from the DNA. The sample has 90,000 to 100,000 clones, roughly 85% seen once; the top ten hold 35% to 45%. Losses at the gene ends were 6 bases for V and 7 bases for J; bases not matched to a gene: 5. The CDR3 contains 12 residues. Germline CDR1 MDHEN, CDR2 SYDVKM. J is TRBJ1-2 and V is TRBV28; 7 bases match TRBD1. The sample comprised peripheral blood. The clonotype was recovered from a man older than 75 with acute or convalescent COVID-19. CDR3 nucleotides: TGTGCCAGCAGGGACAGGTCGGGTGGCTACACCTTC. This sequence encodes CASRDRSGGYTF.